This is a list of T cell receptor beta chains from one sample in a study of monozygotic twins with cystic fibrosis. This table comes from immunoSEQ multiplex PCR, and its TCRdb copy is limited to in-frame clones, with some not included. This sample has under 30,000 clones, with approximately 90% found just once. The sample taken for sequencing was blood. The source is a girl aged 2-10 years with cystic fibrosis. CDR3s include the opening cysteine and the closing phenylalanine or tryptophan. Each record gives: D gene, J gene, V gene, clone size, CDR3 protein. The D gene is left open where the match is weak. Rows may omit the clone size; those that give it use once, few, many or a size class.

D gene: TRBD2; J gene: TRBJ2-1; V gene: TRBV2; clone size: -; CDR3 protein: CASRAGTSGGAYNEQFF
D gene: TRBD1; J gene: TRBJ1-2; V gene: TRBV30; clone size: once; CDR3 protein: CAWVQGGGYTF
D gene: -; J gene: TRBJ1-1; V gene: TRBV30; clone size: once; CDR3 protein: CAWSSRVRGTEAFF
D gene: -; J gene: TRBJ2-1; V gene: TRBV4-2; clone size: -; CDR3 protein: CASSQVDRSNEQFF
D gene: TRBD1; J gene: TRBJ1-1; V gene: TRBV5-4; clone size: -; CDR3 protein: CASRRDRLETEAFF
D gene: -; J gene: TRBJ2-2; V gene: TRBV6-6; clone size: -; CDR3 protein: CASSYKDTGELFF
D gene: TRBD2; J gene: TRBJ2-7; V gene: TRBV4-2; clone size: -; CDR3 protein: CASSRPGLADSSYEQYF
D gene: -; J gene: TRBJ1-5; V gene: TRBV4-1; clone size: -; CDR3 protein: CASSQVRTGSYSNQPQHF
D gene: TRBD1; J gene: TRBJ2-5; V gene: TRBV7-8; clone size: -; CDR3 protein: CASSHNGQGQETQYF
D gene: TRBD1; J gene: TRBJ2-5; V gene: TRBV28; clone size: few; CDR3 protein: CASSFPGHQLPGGTQYF
D gene: -; J gene: TRBJ2-1; V gene: TRBV7-2; clone size: -; CDR3 protein: CASSPRDGGEQFF
D gene: -; J gene: TRBJ2-3; V gene: TRBV5-1; clone size: -; CDR3 protein: CASSFFSGRFLGNTQYF
D gene: TRBD2; J gene: TRBJ2-7; V gene: TRBV5-1; clone size: -; CDR3 protein: CASSLFTSGGAYYEQYF
D gene: -; J gene: TRBJ1-2; V gene: TRBV4-3; clone size: -; CDR3 protein: CASSQGQFANYGYTF
D gene: -; J gene: TRBJ2-6; V gene: TRBV4-1; clone size: -; CDR3 protein: CASSQGTGALSGANVLTF
D gene: -; J gene: TRBJ2-3; V gene: TRBV5-1; clone size: -; CDR3 protein: CASSLAASLSPTDTQYF
D gene: TRBD2; J gene: TRBJ2-7; V gene: TRBV18; clone size: -; CDR3 protein: CASSPEGEGQYF
D gene: -; J gene: TRBJ1-1; V gene: TRBV19; clone size: -; CDR3 protein: CASSQANTEAFF
D gene: TRBD1; J gene: TRBJ2-4; V gene: TRBV5-7; clone size: -; CDR3 protein: CASSLPYRGVAKNIQYF
D gene: -; J gene: TRBJ2-7; V gene: TRBV5-1; clone size: -; CDR3 protein: CASSLGGVLTYEQYF
D gene: -; J gene: TRBJ2-3; V gene: TRBV6-5; clone size: -; CDR3 protein: CASSYEGETSDTQYF
D gene: TRBD2; J gene: TRBJ2-3; V gene: TRBV7-3; clone size: few; CDR3 protein: CASSLGPSGGTDTQYF
D gene: TRBD2; J gene: TRBJ2-3; V gene: TRBV25-1; clone size: -; CDR3 protein: CASSRISGGLGTDTQYF